The next 13 T cell receptor beta chains were all read from a single sample in a study of neurological immune-mediated disorders. Each CDR3 protein is one row after TCRdb ran MiXCR on the 5' RACE reads. This sample has fewer than 60,000 distinct CDR3 sequences, with under 13% found just once. Material for sequencing was PBMCs. All receptors derive from a man between 65 and 85 years old with HTLV-1-associated myelopathy (HAM/TSP).

Regarding this clonotype: A much larger clone differs from this one at a single base, so this may be a read error. The genes are TRBV19 and TRBJ2-2, with D unclear. The CDR3 has 13 amino acids. Germline CDR1 reads LNHDA; CDR2 reads SQIVND (reference sequence). The DNA of the CDR3 is TGTGCCAGTAGTATAGGTGATACCGTGGAGCTGTTTTTT. Translation: CASSIGDTVELFF.

This clonotype was counted at least ten times. The chain combines TRBV7-2 with TRBJ2-6; perhaps D is TRBD1 or TRBD2 (5 bases each). The germline gives CDR1 SGHTA, CDR2 FQGNSA. Trimming pared 5 bases from V and 1 base from J, leaving 15 bases between. The CDR3 loop spans 17 amino acids. CDR3 sequence (DNA): TGTGCCAGCAGCCCCTCCGGGACGGGATCTGGGGCCAACGTCCTGACTTTC. Translation gives CASSPSGTGSGANVLTF.

This clonotype was counted many times. The CDR3 region is CASSVALYEQFF. The CDR3 DNA is TGCGCCAGCAGCGTCGCTTTGTATGAGCAGTTCTTC. The V call is TRBV5-1, the J call TRBJ2-1; D remains unclear. V was clipped by 4 bases and J by 8 bases, with 10 bases between them. Germline V CDR1 and CDR2: SGHRS, YFSETQ. CDR3 length equals 12 residues.

This clonotype was seen repeatedly, ten times or more. The V and J genes are TRBV5-1 and TRBJ1-4, with a possible D match to TRBD1 (6 bases). The CDR3 is made up of 13 amino acids. CDR1 and CDR2 from the germline V gene are SGHRS and YFSETQ. Between the trimmed V and J ends, which lost 3 bases and 5 bases, there was a span of 8 bases. The CDR3 loop is CASSSGENEKLFF. CDR3 coding DNA: TGCGCCAGCAGCTCAGGGGAAAATGAAAAACTGTTTTTT.

In this sample, this clonotype turned up many times. The V and J genes are TRBV20-1 and TRBJ2-2; 7 nucleotides line up with TRBD1. The length of the CDR3 is 15 residues. V was pared by 3 bases and J by 0 bases, with 4 bases of the junction left unmatched. Germline V lookup: CDR1 DFQATT, CDR2 SNEGSKA (reference sequence). The CDR3 loop reads CSASKGAANTGELFF. In DNA form, the CDR3 reads TGCAGTGCTAGTAAGGGGGCGGCGAACACCGGGGAGCTGTTTTTT.

This clonotype qualifies as medium-sized. This rearrangement joins TRBV3-1 to TRBJ2-7, with D perhaps matching TRBD1 (6 bases). Looked up from germline, CDR1 is LGHDT and CDR2 is YNNKEL (reference sequence). This CDR3 spans 13 amino acids. The V and J ends lost 2 bases and 4 bases respectively, with 9 bases between them. The CDR3 nucleotides are TGTGCCAGCAGCCAAAACAGGGCTTACGAGCAGTACTTC. Translation gives CASSQNRAYEQYF.

This chain links TRBV20-1 with TRBJ2-1; 13 bases map to TRBD2. Germline V gene sequence: CDR1 DFQATT, CDR2 SNEGSKA (reference sequence). This CDR3 is 15 amino acids long. V lost 2 bases to trimming and J lost 4 bases; unmatched junction nucleotides: 2. This CDR3 is CSARPGLAGYNEQFF. In nucleotides, the CDR3 is TGCAGTGCTAGACCGGGACTAGCGGGGTACAATGAGCAGTTCTTC.

This clonotype has a count of ten or more. This sequence joins TRBV7-2 and TRBJ2-1, with 9 bases identical to TRBD2. CDR1 is SGHTA, CDR2 FQGNSA, per germline. CDR3 length: 16 residues. Trimming took 2 bases from V and 4 from J; bases not matched to a gene: 6. The CDR3 bases are TGTGCCAGCAGCTTAAGGCCGGCGGGAGGGTACAATGAGCAGTTCTTC. Protein sequence: CASSLRPAGGYNEQFF.

This clonotype has at least ten counts. This may arise from a read error, as a much more abundant clone is one base away. This chain links TRBV7-2 with TRBJ2-1, with 8 nucleotides matching TRBD1. The CDR3 extends over 11 amino acids. Germline V gene sequence: CDR1 SGHTA, CDR2 FQGNSA. Unmatched junction bases numbered 5, after V lost 7 bases and J lost 12 bases. The CDR3 protein is CASNRTGGQFF. The CDR3 DNA is TGTGCCAGCAACCGAACAGGGGGGCAGTTCTTC.

This clonotype was seen ten or more times. The V gene is TRBV6-6, the J gene TRBJ1-4; the match to TRBD1 covers 11 bases. This CDR3 comprises 15 residues. The germline gives CDR1 MNHNY, CDR2 SVGAGI (reference sequence). V was pared by 6 bases and J by 7 bases, with 7 bases of the junction left unmatched. The CDR3 reads CASSQGGTGGEKLFF. The DNA for the CDR3 is TGTGCCAGCAGCCAGGGGGGGACAGGGGGTGAAAAACTGTTTTTT.

This clonotype was seen many times. The V call is TRBV29-1, the J call TRBJ2-1, with TRBD1 matching 9 bases. The V gene's germline CDR1 is SQVTM and CDR2 ANQGSEA. This CDR3 contains 14 residues. V was clipped by 7 bases and J by 10 bases; unmatched bases: 14. In DNA form, the CDR3 reads TGCAGCGCTACCGGGACAGGGACTATGGGAGAGCAGTTCTTC. Translating gives CSATGTGTMGEQFF.

This clonotype was picked up a small number of times. This rearrangement joins TRBV2 to TRBJ2-1; 9 bases are shared with TRBD1. From germline, CDR1 is SNHLY and CDR2 FYNNEI. CDR3 size: 21 residues. V lost 5 bases, J lost 2 bases, and 22 bases stayed unmatched. The CDR3 sequence is CASSYLEGQGSVAATYNEQFF. The CDR3 coding sequence is TGTGCCAGCAGTTATCTTGAAGGACAGGGGTCAGTGGCGGCCACCTACAATGAGCAGTTCTTC.

In its sample, this clonotype was seen many times. J is TRBJ2-1 and V is TRBV7-2; no definite D call. V was pared by 6 bases and J by 0 bases, with 12 bases between. Germline CDR1 SGHTA, CDR2 FQGNSA. This CDR3 is 15 amino acids long. CDR3 protein: CASSHLSRSYNEQFF. The CDR3 DNA reads TGTGCCAGCAGTCACCTTTCCCGCTCCTACAATGAGCAGTTCTTC.